This T cell receptor (beta chain) was sequenced for a study of T cells after somatic rescue of genetic block. In its sample, this clone was seen a few times. Clones were read by immunoSEQ multiplex PCR, and TCRdb kept only the in-frame ones, dropping some. Seen here are approximately 12,000 clones, around 72% observed once, and the top ten hold less than 20%. CDR1 and CDR2 (germline): SEHNR, FQNEAQ (reference sequence). V shed 1 base and J 13 bases; nucleotides not matched to a gene: 9. The CDR3 loop spans 14 amino acids. This receptor was identified in a boy under 18. The V call is TRBV7-9, the J call TRBJ1-4; 7 nucleotides match TRBD1. The source material was peripheral blood mononuclear cells (PBMCs). The CDR3 sequence: CASSLGGGTEGLFF. The CDR3 DNA reads as TGTGCCAGCAGCTTAGGAGGGGGGACAGAGGGACTGTTTTTT.